This T cell receptor beta chain comes out of a study of T cells after yellow fever vaccination. Study-level background: Fractions of low cell number were prepared using SMART-Seq v4 Ultra Low Input.

By 5'RACE template switching, TCR cDNA was produced, with a universal primer site and UMIs added in the process. MiXCR, run by TCRdb on the 5' RACE reads, gives a single entry per CDR3 protein. The sample has just under 600,000 distinct CDR3 sequences, about 13% seen once. Study observations and caveats: Weaker, the secondary response had a peak occurring faster, on day 5 versus 15. Most primary-vaccination clones recurred post-booster (roughly 96% CD4, roughly 90% CD8).

The CDR3 sequence is 11 residues long. The germline gives CDR1 SQVTM, CDR2 ANQGSEA. With 4 bases removed from V and 3 bases from J, the gap between germline ends came to 7 bases. A word on this clonotype: Antigen unknown.

The chain joins TRBV29-1 to TRBJ2-7, with unresolved D. The source material was PBMCs, sampled on the day of the yellow fever booster vaccination. This sequence was found in a young man who received the YFV17D yellow fever vaccine. CDR3: CSVVVHYEQYF. The CDR3, as DNA: TGCAGCGTTGTAGTCCACTACGAGCAGTACTTC.